One and the same sample provided the 18 T cell receptor beta chains below, sequenced in a study of beta chain features in type 1 diabetes. The study reverse transcribed the entire isolated RNA, so it sequenced expressed TCRB transcripts. Libraries were prepared by immunoSEQ multiplex PCR; TCRdb keeps only in-frame clonotypes and omits some of them. The sample records roughly 250,000 clones, roughly 70% being singletons. The sequencing input was naive CD4+ T cells from blood. The receptors were gathered from a man under 40 in good health.

The V gene is TRBV27, the J gene TRBJ1-5; the match to TRBD1 covers 7 bases. The CDR3 is made up of 14 amino acids. Germline V lookup: CDR1 MNHEY, CDR2 SMNVEV (reference sequence). V dropped 5 bases and J dropped 8; count of bases not matched to a gene: 9. The chain's CDR3 is CASSLRTGYEPQHF. The DNA of the CDR3 is TGTGCCAGCAGTCTACGGACAGGTTACGAGCCCCAGCATTTT.

This rearrangement joins TRBV7-9 to TRBJ2-2; a weak D match, TRBD2 (6 bases). Between the trimmed V and J ends, which lost 10 bases and 7 bases, there was a span of 16 bases. Looked up from germline, CDR1 is SEHNR and CDR2 is FQNEAQ (reference sequence). The CDR3 spans 13 residues. CDR3 in DNA: TGTGCCATCCCGCGGGGTGAAGGCGGGGAGCTGTTTTTT. This sequence encodes CAIPRGEGGELFF.

This chain joins TRBV5-6 and TRBJ2-1; 8 positions agree with TRBD2. The CDR3 sequence is 16 residues long. Germline assignment: CDR1 SGHDT and CDR2 YYEEEE. The ends lost 5 bases at V and 1 base at J; junction bases unmatched: 8. The chain's CDR3 is CASSPRGLVSYNEQFF. DNA of the CDR3: TGTGCCAGCAGTCCGAGGGGACTAGTTTCCTACAATGAGCAGTTCTTC.

The rearrangement uses TRBV5-1 and TRBJ2-5; D not resolved. The length of the CDR3 is 12 residues. CDR1 is SGHRS, CDR2 YFSETQ, per germline. The ends were cut back, 1 base at V and 5 bases at J, with 6 bases in the middle. The CDR3 here is CASSLLYETQYF. CDR3 sequence (DNA): TGCGCCAGCAGCTTGTTGTATGAGACCCAGTACTTC.

This sequence joins TRBV14 and TRBJ2-1; D not certain. The ends were cut back, 1 base at V and 9 bases at J, with 10 bases in the middle. Germline V gives CDR1 SGHDN, CDR2 FVKESK. The CDR3 is 13 amino acids. The CDR3 bases are TGTGCCAGCAGCCAAGTCTTGGGTCTTGAGCAGTTCTTC. It codes for CASSQVLGLEQFF.

V and J are TRBV7-2 and TRBJ2-7; D call uncertain. This CDR3 contains 13 residues. Trimming shortened V by 4 bases and J by 10 bases, and 17 bases separated the two germline ends. The germline V gene has CDR1 SGHTA and CDR2 FQGNSA. The CDR3 DNA sequence: TGTGCCAGCAGCTCGTACACCGTGCTAACACAGTACTTC. Its translation is CASSSYTVLTQYF.

This clone was observed a few times. The chain couples TRBV2 to TRBJ2-5; no clear D gene. CDR1 is SNHLY and CDR2 is FYNNEI in the germline V gene. This CDR3 has 13 amino acids. Trimming cost V 3 bases and J 4 bases, with 9 bases left between them. In nucleotides, the CDR3 is TGTGCCAGCAGTGAGGAACGGAGAGAGACCCAGTACTTC. Amino acid sequence: CASSEERRETQYF. The full variable domain, completed using reference TRBV2 and TRBJ2-5, is EPEVTQTPSHQVTQMGQEVILRCVPISNHLYFYWYRQILGQKVEFLVSFYNNEISEKSEIFDDQFSVERPDGSNFTLKIRSTKLEDSAMYFCASSEERRETQYFGPGTRLLVL.

V gene TRBV7-2 combines with J gene TRBJ2-1; D possibly matches TRBD1 or TRBD2 (5 bases each). CDR1 and CDR2 from the germline V gene are SGHTA and FQGNSA. The V end lost 0 bases, the J end lost 5 bases, and 11 bases lay between the germline ends. This CDR3 has 15 residues. Here the CDR3 reads CASSLAAGAHNEQFF. The CDR3 DNA reads TGTGCCAGCAGCTTAGCCGCCGGGGCCCACAATGAGCAGTTCTTC.

The J gene is TRBJ2-1, the V gene TRBV7-8, with TRBD2 matching over 13 bases. This CDR3 is built from 16 residues. Germline lookup yields CDR1 SGHVS and CDR2 FQNEAQ. Trimming cost V 2 bases and J 4 bases; bases outside gene matches: 2. CDR3 protein: CASSLRLAGGYNEQFF. The CDR3 DNA reads as TGTGCCAGCAGCTTAAGACTAGCGGGAGGTTACAATGAGCAGTTCTTC.

The chain employs TRBV7-9 and TRBJ1-3, with unresolved D. The V end was cut by 5 bases, the J end by 1 base, with 3 bases between. CDR3 size: 12 residues. Germline CDR1 SEHNR, CDR2 FQNEAQ (reference sequence). The CDR3 DNA sequence: TGTGCCAGCAGCACGTCTGGAAACACCATATATTTT. Encoded protein: CASSTSGNTIYF.

The gene calls are TRBV10-3 and TRBJ2-7; 9 bases fit TRBD1. With 8 bases clipped from V and 2 bases from J, the junction kept 1 base outside the gene matches. CDR1 ENHRY and CDR2 SYGVKD come from the germline V gene. The CDR3 length is 12 residues. In DNA form, the CDR3 reads TGTGCCATCGGACAGGGGACCTACGAGCAGTACTTC. Its protein is CAIGQGTYEQYF.

The chain employs TRBV6-6 and TRBJ2-1; D gene uncertain. The V and J ends lost 6 bases and 0 bases respectively, with 12 bases between them. This CDR3 is 15 amino acids long. Germline CDR1 MNHNY, CDR2 SVGAGI (reference sequence). CDR3 protein: CASSSDGSSYNEQFF. DNA for the CDR3: TGTGCCAGCAGCTCAGACGGAAGCTCCTACAATGAGCAGTTCTTC.

CDR3 nucleotide sequence: TGTGCCAGCAGCGGAGGGACGGCAGGCGAGACCCAGTACTTC. Encoded protein: CASSGGTAGETQYF. The chain uses TRBV9 and TRBJ2-5; possibly TRBD1 or TRBD2 for D (5 bases each). Trimming shortened V by 3 bases and J by 5 bases, and 14 bases separated the two germline ends. The CDR3 is made up of 14 amino acids. Germline CDR1 SGDLS, CDR2 YYNGEE.

V is TRBV5-1 and J is TRBJ2-5, with 11 bases lining up with TRBD1. The junction had 7 bases not matched to a gene; V was cut back by 4 bases and J by 5 bases. The CDR3 is 15 amino acids. Germline CDR1 reads SGHRS; CDR2 reads YFSETQ. CDR3 in DNA: TGCGCCAGCAGCCCGGACAGGGGGCTGATGGAGACCCAGTACTTC. It codes for CASSPDRGLMETQYF.

The chain uses TRBV2 and TRBJ2-3; D is uncertain. Trimming removed 7 bases from V and 7 bases from J, with 9 bases in between. The germline gives CDR1 SNHLY, CDR2 FYNNEI. CDR3 length equals 11 residues. CDR3 loop: CASIYGYTQYF. The DNA of the CDR3 is TGTGCCAGCATTTATGGGTATACGCAGTATTTT.

The chain combines TRBV7-8 with TRBJ1-6; TRBD1 matches at 8 bases. In germline, CDR1 is SGHVS, CDR2 FQNEAQ. Germline trimming cut 5 bases from V and 10 bases from J; bases unmatched to any gene: 10. The CDR3 has 15 residues. DNA of the CDR3: TGTGCCAGCAGCCGTGACAGGGGAGAGGGATCACCCCTCCACTTT. Its translation: CASSRDRGEGSPLHF.

The chain carries TRBV7-2 and TRBJ1-5, with D hard to call. V was trimmed by 4 bases and J by 5 bases, leaving 9 bases between them. CDR3 length: 13 amino acids. CDR1 is SGHTA and CDR2 is FQGNSA in the germline V gene. In DNA form, the CDR3 reads TGTGCCAGCAGCTACAACCCGGATCAGCCCCAGCATTTT. Its protein product is CASSYNPDQPQHF.

The chain is built from TRBV10-3 and TRBJ1-1; D unresolved. Trimming removed 7 bases at V and 1 base at J, with 13 bases between. Germline lookup yields CDR1 ENHRY and CDR2 SYGVKD. The CDR3 totals 14 residues. CDR3 sequence: CAIKKALQNTEAFF. Here the CDR3 DNA reads TGTGCCATCAAGAAGGCGCTGCAGAACACTGAAGCTTTCTTT.